Following are 20 T cell receptor beta chains from one sample sequenced in a study of blood T cell repertoires in COVID-19. Sequencing used immunoSEQ multiplex PCR; TCRdb keeps in-frame clones, though not all of them. Among about 90,000 clones listed, around 80% were seen once. Sequencing was carried out using peripheral blood. These TCRs come from a woman aged 80 or older with active or convalescent COVID-19.

Comment on this clone: At one of its ends the junction is not consistent with the germline gene, which may arise from a read error. The gene calls are TRBV7-7 and TRBJ2-3; the match to TRBD2 covers 11 bases. In germline, CDR1 is SSHAT, CDR2 FNYEAQ (reference sequence). CDR3 size: 15 residues. The DNA for the CDR3 is TGTGCTAGCAGCTTGGGACTAGCGGACACAGATACGCAGTATTTT. The encoded protein is CASSLGLADTDTQYF.

The CDR3 loop is CASSPQLGEGSSYTF. The CDR3 DNA is TGTGCCAGCAGCCCACAATTGGGGGAGGGATCCAGCTACACCTTC. The J gene is TRBJ1-2, the V gene TRBV21-1. TRBV21-1 is listed as a pseudogene. CDR3 length: 15 residues.

The chain recombines TRBV19 with TRBJ2-3; a possible D gene is TRBD1 (6 bases). CDR1 is LNHDA and CDR2 is SQIVND in the germline V gene (reference sequence). The CDR3 totals 16 residues. Trimming left V 0 bases short and J 4 bases short, with 14 bases between. The DNA for the CDR3 is TGTGCCAGTAGTATAGATTCAGGGGTCGGGGCAGATACGCAGTATTTT. Residues: CASSIDSGVGADTQYF.

This clone has more than one count but fewer than ten. CDR3 amino acids: CASSPSGGRGAGELFF. The CDR3 coding sequence is TGTGCCAGCAGCCCTAGCGGGGGGCGAGGCGCCGGGGAGCTGTTTTTT. The J gene is TRBJ2-2, the V gene TRBV7-2, with 11 bases lining up with TRBD2. Trimming at V came to 5 bases and at J to 6 bases, leaving 8 bases not matched to a gene. Germline CDR1 SGHTA, CDR2 FQGNSA. The CDR3 is 16 residues long.

This chain links TRBV6-5 with TRBJ1-6; unclear D gene. V gave up 7 bases and J gave up 2 bases, with 6 bases separating them. This CDR3 is built from 13 residues. The germline V gene encodes CDR1 MNHEY and CDR2 SVGAGI. CDR3: CASTVTYNSPLHF. The CDR3 DNA reads as TGTGCCAGCACGGTAACCTATAATTCACCCCTCCACTTT.

V gene TRBV9 combines with J gene TRBJ2-7; 9 bases map to TRBD2. Germline loops: CDR1 SGDLS, CDR2 YYNGEE. CDR3 length equals 14 residues. Trimming cost V 4 bases and J 2 bases; bases outside gene matches: 4. CDR3 in DNA: TGTGCCAGCAGCCCCCTAGCGGGGACCTACGAGCAGTACTTC. Amino acids: CASSPLAGTYEQYF.

This clone came up a few times. J is TRBJ2-7 and V is TRBV19; 9 nucleotides agree with TRBD1. The ends lost 5 bases at V and 6 bases at J; junction bases unmatched: 8. Germline assignment: CDR1 LNHDA and CDR2 SQIVND (reference sequence). CDR3 length: 14 amino acids. CDR3 coding DNA: TGTGCCAGTAGTCCCCGGACAGGGGCGGGCGAGCAGTACTTC. As protein: CASSPRTGAGEQYF.

The rearrangement joins TRBV28 to TRBJ1-5, with a tentative D call TRBD1 (6 bases). The CDR3 has 15 amino acids. The germline V gene encodes CDR1 MDHEN and CDR2 SYDVKM. V gave up 7 bases and J gave up 2 bases, with 15 bases separating them. The CDR3 DNA reads TGTGCCAGCACCCTCCTGGACAGTCGCAATCAGCCCCAGCATTTT. Its protein product is CASTLLDSRNQPQHF.

V usage is TRBV3-1 (or the pseudogene TRBV3-2) and J usage is TRBJ1-3; 7 bases align to TRBD1. Germline CDR1 LGHDT, CDR2 YNNKEL (reference sequence). V lost 2 bases and J lost 0; bases outside the gene matches: 7. The CDR3 has 17 residues. In DNA, the CDR3 is TGTGCCAGCAGCCAATTCTCCGGGACAGCCTCTGGAAACACCATATATTTT. This encodes CASSQFSGTASGNTIYF.

The table lists this clone with a few counts. This rearrangement joins TRBV11-1 to TRBJ2-7; possible D gene TRBD2, 6 bases. Deletions cut 5 bases from V and 2 bases from J, with 19 bases between. The CDR3 contains 16 residues. Germline CDR1 is SGHAT and CDR2 is FQDESV (reference sequence). The CDR3 nucleotides read TGTGCCAGCAGCCCTCCGGGGGTCTGGTTTCCCTACGAGCAGTACTTC. Translated: CASSPPGVWFPYEQYF.

This clone was detected only a few times. CDR3 DNA: TGCGCCAGCAGCCCTAGACGGGACAGCGGGCCATTCGAGCAGTACTTC. Protein product: CASSPRRDSGPFEQYF. The rearrangement joins TRBV5-1 to TRBJ2-7; weak D call: TRBD1 (7 bases). The V gene lost 4 bases and the J gene lost 6 bases, with 23 bases spanning the gap. The CDR3 covers 16 residues. The germline V gene encodes CDR1 SGHRS and CDR2 YFSETQ.

The V and J genes are TRBV9 and TRBJ1-6; the match to TRBD1 covers 10 bases. Germline V lookup: CDR1 SGDLS, CDR2 YYNGEE. The CDR3 runs to 15 residues. The J segment lost 10 bases and the V segment lost 0 bases, leaving 4 bases of the junction unmatched. The CDR3 DNA reads TGTGCCAGCAGCGTAGGGACAGGGGGGGAATCACCCCTCCACTTT. Translating gives CASSVGTGGESPLHF.

This clone has a single count. The chain combines TRBV6-2 or TRBV6-3 with TRBJ2-7; tentatively, D is TRBD1 (5 bases). Trimming took off 8 bases at V and 6 bases at J, with 17 bases between the two ends. The CDR3 totals 13 residues. Germline V gene sequence: CDR1 MNHEY, CDR2 SVGEGT. CDR3 region: CASRQLSQGEQYF. The CDR3 DNA reads TGTGCCAGCCGCCAGCTGAGTCAGGGCGAGCAGTACTTC.

The chain carries TRBV28 and TRBJ1-1; TRBD1 might be the D (5 bases). In germline, CDR1 is MDHEN, CDR2 SYDVKM. This CDR3 has 15 amino acids. Trimming took 1 base from V and 4 from J, leaving 13 bases between them. The chain's CDR3 is CASSLLGEVGTEAFF. The CDR3 region has the DNA TGTGCCAGCAGTTTATTAGGGGAAGTTGGCACTGAAGCTTTCTTT.

The chain couples TRBV4-3 to TRBJ1-3; TRBD1 matches 8 bases. CDR3 length equals 18 residues. The V gene end was trimmed by 0 bases and the J gene end by 2 bases; junction bases not matched to a gene: 9. Germline V CDR1 and CDR2: LGHNA, YSLEER. Written as DNA, the CDR3 is TGCGCCAGCAGCCAAGATGAGGTGGACAGGGTAGCTGGAAACACCATATATTTT. As protein: CASSQDEVDRVAGNTIYF.

V is TRBV5-1 and J is TRBJ2-3; D remains ambiguous. Trimming removed 1 base from V and 4 bases from J, with 7 bases in between. The CDR3 is made up of 13 amino acids. The germline gives CDR1 SGHRS, CDR2 YFSETQ. The CDR3 is CASSLISPDTQYF. In DNA, the CDR3 is TGCGCCAGCAGCTTGATATCCCCAGATACGCAGTATTTT.

Only a few counts were recorded for this clone. This chain joins TRBV5-1 and TRBJ2-1; 9 positions match TRBD2. CDR1 and CDR2 (germline): SGHRS, YFSETQ. V shed 4 bases and J 6 bases; nucleotides not matched to a gene: 5. The CDR3 is made up of 14 amino acids. The CDR3 protein is CASSPLAGTNEQFF. CDR3 bases: TGCGCCAGCAGCCCACTAGCGGGTACCAATGAGCAGTTCTTC.

This clone was seen more than once but under ten times. This chain links TRBV28 with TRBJ2-3, with 9 nucleotides matching TRBD2. V gave up 2 bases and J gave up 3 bases; unmatched junction bases: 3. This CDR3 region has 15 residues. Looked up from germline, CDR1 is MDHEN and CDR2 is SYDVKM. As DNA, the CDR3 is TGTGCCAGCAGTTTACGGACTAGCGTGACAGATACGCAGTATTTT. This translates into CASSLRTSVTDTQYF.

The chain has TRBV7-9 and TRBJ2-3; perhaps TRBD2 as D (6 bases). The V gene's germline CDR1 is SEHNR and CDR2 FQNEAQ (reference sequence). The CDR3 extends over 14 amino acids. Trimming removed 5 bases from V and 2 bases from J, with 11 bases in between. The CDR3 region has the DNA TGTGCCAGCAGCGTCGGGACTGCCACAGATACGCAGTATTTT. This translates into CASSVGTATDTQYF. The variable domain in full, completed from reference TRBV7-9 and TRBJ2-3, reads DTGVSQNPRHKITKRGQNVTFRCDPISEHNRLYWYRQTLGQGPEFLTYFQNEAQLEKSRLLSDRFSAERPKGSFSTLEIQRTEQGDSAMYLCASSVGTATDTQYFGPGTRLTVL.

The chain has TRBV15 and TRBJ2-2, with D perhaps matching TRBD2 (5 bases). The germline gives CDR1 LNHNV, CDR2 YYDKDF (reference sequence). The CDR3 has 13 amino acids. The V gene lost 1 base and the J gene lost 7 bases, with 7 bases spanning the gap. CDR3 sequence reads: CATSRGGFGELFF. CDR3 nucleotide sequence: TGTGCCACCAGCAGAGGAGGGTTCGGGGAGCTGTTTTTT.